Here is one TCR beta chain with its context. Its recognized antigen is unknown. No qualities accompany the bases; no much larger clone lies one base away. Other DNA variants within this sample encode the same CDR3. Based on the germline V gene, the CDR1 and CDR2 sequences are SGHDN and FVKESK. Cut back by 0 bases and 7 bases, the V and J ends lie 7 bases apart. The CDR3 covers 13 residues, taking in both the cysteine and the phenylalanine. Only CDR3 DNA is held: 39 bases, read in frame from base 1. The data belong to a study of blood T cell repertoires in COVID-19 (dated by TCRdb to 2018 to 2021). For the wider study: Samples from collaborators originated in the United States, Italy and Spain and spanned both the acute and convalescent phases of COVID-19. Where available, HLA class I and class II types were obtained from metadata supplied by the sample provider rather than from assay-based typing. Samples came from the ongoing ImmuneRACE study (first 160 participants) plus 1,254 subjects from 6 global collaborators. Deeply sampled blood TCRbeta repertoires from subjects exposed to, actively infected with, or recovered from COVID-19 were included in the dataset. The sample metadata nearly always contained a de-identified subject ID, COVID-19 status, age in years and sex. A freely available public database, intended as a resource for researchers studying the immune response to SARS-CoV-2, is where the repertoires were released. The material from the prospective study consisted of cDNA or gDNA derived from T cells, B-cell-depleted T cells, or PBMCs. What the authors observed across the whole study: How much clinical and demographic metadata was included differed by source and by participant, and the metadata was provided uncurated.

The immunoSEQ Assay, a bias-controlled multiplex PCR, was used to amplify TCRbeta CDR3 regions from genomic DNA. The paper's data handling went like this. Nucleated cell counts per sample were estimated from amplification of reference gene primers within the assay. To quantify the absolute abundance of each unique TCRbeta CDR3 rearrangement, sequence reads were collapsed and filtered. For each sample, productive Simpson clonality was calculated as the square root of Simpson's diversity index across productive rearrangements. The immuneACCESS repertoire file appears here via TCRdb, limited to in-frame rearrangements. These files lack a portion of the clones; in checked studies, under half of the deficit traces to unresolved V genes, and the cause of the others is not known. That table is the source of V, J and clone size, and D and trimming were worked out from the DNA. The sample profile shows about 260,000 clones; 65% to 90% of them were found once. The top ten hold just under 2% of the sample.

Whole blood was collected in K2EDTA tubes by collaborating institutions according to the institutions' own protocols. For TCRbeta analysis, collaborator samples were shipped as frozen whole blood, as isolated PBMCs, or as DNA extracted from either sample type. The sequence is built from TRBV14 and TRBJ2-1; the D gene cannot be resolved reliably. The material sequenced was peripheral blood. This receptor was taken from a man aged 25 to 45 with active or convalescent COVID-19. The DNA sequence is TGTGCCAGCAGCCAAGATCGAGTTAATGAGCAGTTCTTC. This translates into CASSQDRVNEQFF.